Below are 3 T cell receptor beta chains sequenced from a single sample in a study of glioma-infiltrating T cells after dendritic cell vaccination. TCRdb's table, derived via immunoSEQ multiplex PCR, lists solely in-frame clones and lacks some. The sample lists more than 75,000 clones, roughly four fifths occurring once. Stated time point: after dendritic cell vaccination, including at tumor progression/relapse. The sample here was blood, taken after dendritic cell vaccination. The receptors come from a human donor with glioblastoma.

This chain connects TRBV9 to TRBJ2-7; D might be TRBD1 (6 bases). From germline, CDR1 is SGDLS and CDR2 YYNGEE. The CDR3 runs 14 residues. Trimming cost V 4 bases and J 6 bases, with 17 bases left between them. The chain's CDR3 is CASSPRGTKAEQYF. The CDR3 DNA reads TGTGCCAGCAGCCCTAGAGGGACAAAGGCCGAGCAGTACTTC.

This clone was observed a few times. The chain has TRBV19 and TRBJ1-4, with TRBD1 as a possible D gene (5 bases). With 5 bases removed from V and 8 bases from J, the gap between germline ends came to 15 bases. Germline V CDR1 and CDR2: LNHDA, SQIVND (reference sequence). The CDR3 loop spans 14 amino acids. Here the CDR3 reads CASSLDRGREKLFF. The CDR3 nucleotides read TGTGCCAGTAGTCTCGACAGAGGTCGGGAAAAACTGTTTTTT.

The J gene is TRBJ2-5, the V gene TRBV5-6, with a weak D call TRBD1 (5 bases). Germline lookup yields CDR1 SGHDT and CDR2 YYEEEE. The V end lost 1 base, the J end lost 3 bases, and 13 bases lay between the germline ends. The CDR3 has 15 residues. This CDR3 reads CASSLFQGGEETQYF. CDR3 coding DNA: TGTGCCAGCAGCTTGTTCCAGGGTGGGGAAGAGACCCAGTACTTC.